Below are 22 T cell receptor beta chains sequenced from a single sample in a study of blood T cell repertoires in COVID-19. Profiled with immunoSEQ multiplex PCR; TCRdb holds only in-frame clones, not every one. The sample contains about 280,000 clones, roughly 90% of which appear only once. Sequencing input: peripheral blood. Receptors originate from a woman aged 25 to 39 with active or convalescent COVID-19.

The rearrangement uses TRBV18 and TRBJ2-7, with D hard to call. The CDR3 length is 13 residues. V dropped 3 bases and J dropped 2 bases, with 8 bases sitting between them. CDR1 and CDR2 (germline): KGHSH, LQKENI. The CDR3 DNA reads as TGTGCCAGCTCACCTCGGGTTACCTACGAGCAGTACTTC. Its protein product is CASSPRVTYEQYF.

V gene TRBV28 combines with J gene TRBJ1-2, with no clear D. Per germline, CDR1 MDHEN and CDR2 SYDVKM. V dropped 2 bases and J dropped 1 base, with 11 bases sitting between them. This CDR3 region has 15 residues. In nucleotides, the CDR3 is TGTGCCAGCAGTTTAGGGAGGGATGGTAACTATGGCTACACCTTC. Protein: CASSLGRDGNYGYTF.

The chain recombines TRBV11-3 with TRBJ1-1, with 7 bases lining up with TRBD1. In germline, CDR1 is SGHNT, CDR2 YENEEA. CDR3 length equals 15 residues. The V and J ends lost 5 bases and 0 bases, in that order; junction bases with no gene match: 6. The CDR3 DNA follows: TGTGCCAGCAGCATCCCGGGACAGCTGAACACTGAAGCTTTCTTT. It specifies CASSIPGQLNTEAFF.

This sequence joins TRBV7-9 and TRBJ2-2; TRBD2 is a possible D gene (5 bases). This CDR3 comprises 13 residues. The germline V gene encodes CDR1 SEHNR and CDR2 FQNEAQ (reference sequence). V dropped 11 bases and J dropped 4 bases, with 14 bases sitting between them. The CDR3 here is CAGGAAGTGELFF. CDR3 in DNA: TGTGCCGGAGGTGCGGCAGGCACCGGGGAGCTGTTTTTT.

This chain joins TRBV6-2 or TRBV6-3 and TRBJ1-5; maybe TRBD1 (5 bases). Trimming left V 6 bases short and J 1 base short, with 13 bases between. The CDR3 sequence is 15 residues long. Germline CDR1 and CDR2: MNHEY and SVGEGT. CDR3: CASSRGGISNQPQHF. In nucleotides, the CDR3 is TGTGCCAGCAGCCGGGGGGGTATAAGCAATCAGCCCCAGCATTTT.

This chain links TRBV2 with TRBJ1-2; D gene unclear. The CDR3 length is 15 residues. V lost 6 bases and J lost 2, with 16 bases in between. The V gene's germline CDR1 is SNHLY and CDR2 FYNNEI. Written as DNA, the CDR3 is TGTGCCAGCAGGTTCCTAACTTCTAGGAACTATGGCTACACCTTC. Translated: CASRFLTSRNYGYTF.

The V and J genes are TRBV19 and TRBJ2-1; perhaps TRBD2 as D (6 bases). Germline V lookup: CDR1 LNHDA, CDR2 SQIVND (reference sequence). The CDR3 consists of 13 residues. Trimming cost V 7 bases and J 8 bases, with 15 bases left between them. CDR3 in amino acids: CASTVGGWYEQFF. CDR3 coding DNA: TGTGCCAGTACTGTTGGGGGGTGGTATGAGCAGTTCTTC.

The chain has TRBV4-1 and TRBJ2-1, with 7 bases identical to TRBD1. The germline V gene encodes CDR1 MGHRA and CDR2 YSYEKL. The CDR3 consists of 17 residues. Trimming cost V 0 bases and J 3 bases; bases outside gene matches: 8. Here the CDR3 reads CASSQDVDRAVYNEQFF. The CDR3 DNA reads TGCGCCAGCAGCCAAGACGTCGACAGGGCCGTCTACAATGAGCAGTTCTTC.

For this clone: The sample has other DNA sequences that encode this CDR3 too. The chain employs TRBV6-4 and TRBJ2-1, with 10 bases fitting TRBD2. Trimming cost V 0 bases and J 4 bases; bases outside gene matches: 0. This CDR3 has 15 residues. The germline CDR1 and CDR2 sequences are MRHNA and SNTAGT. CDR3 bases: TGTGCCAGCAGTGACTCAGCGGGGGGGTACAATGAGCAGTTCTTC. As protein: CASSDSAGGYNEQFF.

The chain uses TRBV29-1 and TRBJ2-1; D is perhaps TRBD1 (6 bases). Trimming left V 5 bases short and J 9 bases short, with 20 bases between. Germline V gives CDR1 SQVTM, CDR2 ANQGSEA. This CDR3 region has 14 residues. The CDR3 region has the DNA TGCAGCGTTCTAACAGGGAAATGGAAGATTGAGCAGTTCTTC. Protein product: CSVLTGKWKIEQFF.

J is TRBJ2-1 and V is TRBV6-6, with 9 bases matching TRBD2. V trimming: 6 bases; J trimming: 5 bases; junction bases outside the gene matches: 8. This CDR3 is built from 15 residues. Per germline, CDR1 MNHNY and CDR2 SVGAGI (reference sequence). The CDR3 DNA reads as TGTGCCAGCAGATGGAGCGGGGGGAACCACAATGAGCAGTTCTTC. This codes for CASRWSGGNHNEQFF.

This chain joins TRBV7-8 and TRBJ2-1; 7 nucleotides match TRBD1. The CDR3 loop spans 16 amino acids. From germline, CDR1 is SGHVS and CDR2 FQNEAQ. V lost 1 base, J lost 2 bases, and 5 bases stayed unmatched. CDR3: CASSLGVTGTYNEQFF. CDR3 nucleotides: TGTGCCAGCAGCTTAGGGGTGACAGGGACCTACAATGAGCAGTTCTTC.

CDR3 coding DNA: TGTGCCAGCAGCTTAGGGGCGGGGTGGGAGACCCAGTACTTC. As protein: CASSLGAGWETQYF. This chain links TRBV7-2 with TRBJ2-5, with D perhaps TRBD2 (6 bases). The CDR3 loop spans 14 amino acids. CDR1 is SGHTA, CDR2 FQGNSA, per germline. V was pared by 1 base and J by 5 bases, with 11 bases between.

The genes are TRBV24-1 and TRBJ2-2; D unresolved. Trimming pared 5 bases from V and 0 bases from J, leaving 6 bases between. Per the germline V gene, CDR1 is KGHDR and CDR2 is SFDVKD. The CDR3 covers 14 residues. CDR3 amino acids: CATSAPTNTGELFF. The DNA of the CDR3 is TGTGCCACCAGTGCCCCTACGAACACCGGGGAGCTGTTTTTT.

The V and J genes are TRBV2 and TRBJ2-1; the match to TRBD2 covers 7 bases. This CDR3 has 17 residues. The J segment lost 2 bases and the V segment lost 2 bases, leaving 9 bases of the junction unmatched. The germline gives CDR1 SNHLY, CDR2 FYNNEI. CDR3 protein: CASSESLAGETYNEQFF. Here the CDR3 DNA reads TGTGCCAGCAGTGAAAGTTTGGCGGGGGAAACCTACAATGAGCAGTTCTTC.

The chain carries TRBV10-3 and TRBJ1-4; D unresolved. Germline-derived CDR1 and CDR2 are ENHRY and SYGVKD. CDR3 length equals 14 residues. V was shortened by 4 bases and J by 3 bases, with 9 bases between the two germline ends. The CDR3 reads CAISASGANEKLFF. In nucleotides, the CDR3 is TGTGCCATCAGTGCGTCCGGGGCTAATGAAAAACTGTTTTTT.

The chain links TRBV27 to TRBJ1-6; possibly TRBD1 for D (5 bases). Germline V lookup: CDR1 MNHEY, CDR2 SMNVEV (reference sequence). V was shortened by 2 bases and J by 10 bases, with 15 bases between the two germline ends. This CDR3 is built from 15 residues. This chain's CDR3 is CASSLHGGLESPLHF. In DNA form, the CDR3 reads TGTGCCAGCAGTTTACATGGGGGGTTAGAATCACCCCTCCACTTT.

The chain combines TRBV2 with TRBJ1-4; TRBD1 might be the D (6 bases). The CDR3 is made up of 17 amino acids. Germline loops: CDR1 SNHLY, CDR2 FYNNEI. V was shortened by 4 bases and J by 1 base, with 16 bases between the two germline ends. CDR3 loop: CASSGGRRVRTNEKLFF. The CDR3 nucleotides are TGTGCCAGCAGTGGGGGGCGCCGAGTGAGAACTAATGAAAAACTGTTTTTT. The whole variable domain, filled in from reference TRBV2 and TRBJ1-4, reads EPEVTQTPSHQVTQMGQEVILRCVPISNHLYFYWYRQILGQKVEFLVSFYNNEISEKSEIFDDQFSVERPDGSNFTLKIRSTKLEDSAMYFCASSGGRRVRTNEKLFFGSGTQLSVL.

The CDR3 reads CASSSSQGAGYGYTF. As DNA, the CDR3 is TGTGCCAGTAGTTCATCGCAGGGGGCTGGCTATGGCTACACCTTC. The chain uses TRBV19 and TRBJ1-2; TRBD1 matches at 8 bases. The CDR3 is 15 amino acids. After removal of 5 bases from V and 4 bases from J, the junction contained 9 bases not matched to a gene. Germline assignment: CDR1 LNHDA and CDR2 SQIVND (reference sequence).

The CDR3 is CASSDRTGNYGYTF. In DNA form, the CDR3 reads TGTGCCAGCAGCGACCGGACGGGAAACTATGGCTACACCTTC. V usage is TRBV5-5 and J usage is TRBJ1-2; D gene ambiguous. The CDR3 runs to 14 residues. V lost 4 bases to trimming and J lost 2 bases, with 12 bases between them. Germline CDR1 reads SGHKS; CDR2 reads YYEKEE (reference sequence).

The chain carries TRBV6-1 and TRBJ1-3, with D perhaps matching TRBD1 (6 bases). Per germline, CDR1 MNHNS and CDR2 SASEGT. V shed 3 bases and J shed 4 bases, with 13 bases lying between them. The CDR3 has 15 amino acids. The CDR3 DNA follows: TGTGCCAGCAGTGATCGGGGGGCGCCGGGAAACACCATATATTTT. Amino acids: CASSDRGAPGNTIYF.

The chain joins TRBV19 to TRBJ1-1; D call uncertain. Trimming removed 7 bases from V and 5 bases from J, with 14 bases in between. Germline-derived CDR1 and CDR2 are LNHDA and SQIVND (reference sequence). The CDR3 length is 13 residues. The CDR3 DNA is TGTGCCAGTACCCTGCACGGGAGGACTGAAGCTTTCTTT. Encoded protein: CASTLHGRTEAFF.